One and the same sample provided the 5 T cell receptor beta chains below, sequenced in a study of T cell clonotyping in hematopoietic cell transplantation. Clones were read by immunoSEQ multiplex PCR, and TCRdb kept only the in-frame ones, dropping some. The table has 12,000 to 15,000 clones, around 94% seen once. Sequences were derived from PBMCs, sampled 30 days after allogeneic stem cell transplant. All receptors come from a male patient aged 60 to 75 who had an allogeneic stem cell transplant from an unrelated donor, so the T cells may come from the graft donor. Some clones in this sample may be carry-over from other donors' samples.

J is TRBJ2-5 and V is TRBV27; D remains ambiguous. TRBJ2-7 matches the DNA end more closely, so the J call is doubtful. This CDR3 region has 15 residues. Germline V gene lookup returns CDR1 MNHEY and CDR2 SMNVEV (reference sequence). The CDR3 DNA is TGTGCCAGCAGTTTATCGTTAAGCGCAACTTACGAGCAGTACTTC. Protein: CASSLSLSATYEQYF.

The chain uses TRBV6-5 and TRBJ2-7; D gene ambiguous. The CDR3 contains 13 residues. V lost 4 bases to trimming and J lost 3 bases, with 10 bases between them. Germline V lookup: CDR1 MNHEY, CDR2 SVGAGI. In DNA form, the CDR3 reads TGTGCCAGCAGTTCGACGGAAGGCTACGAGCAGTACTTC. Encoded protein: CASSSTEGYEQYF.

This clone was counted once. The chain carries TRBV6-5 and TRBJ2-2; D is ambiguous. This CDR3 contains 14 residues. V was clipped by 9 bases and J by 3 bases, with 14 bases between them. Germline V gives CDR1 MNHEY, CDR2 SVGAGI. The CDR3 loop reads CASFSGSHTGELFF. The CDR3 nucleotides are TGTGCCAGTTTTTCCGGGTCCCACACCGGGGAGCTGTTTTTT.

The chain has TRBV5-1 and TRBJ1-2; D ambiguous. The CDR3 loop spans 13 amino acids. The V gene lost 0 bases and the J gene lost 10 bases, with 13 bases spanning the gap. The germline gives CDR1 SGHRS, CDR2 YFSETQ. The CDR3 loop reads CASSLVGWDDYTF. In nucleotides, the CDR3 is TGCGCCAGCAGCTTGGTAGGGTGGGATGACTACACCTTC.

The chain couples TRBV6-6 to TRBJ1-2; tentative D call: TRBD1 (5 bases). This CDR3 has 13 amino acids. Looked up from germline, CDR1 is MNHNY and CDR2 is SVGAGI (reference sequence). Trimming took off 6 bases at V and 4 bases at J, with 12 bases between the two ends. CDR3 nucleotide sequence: TGTGCCAGCAGCCCGGGACGTACCTATGGCTACACCTTC. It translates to CASSPGRTYGYTF.